The next 17 T cell receptor beta chains were all read from a single sample in a study of blood T cell repertoires in COVID-19. Produced via immunoSEQ multiplex PCR; TCRdb's table is partial and in-frame only. The sample carries about 140,000 clones, 75% to 90% recorded once. Sequenced: peripheral blood. Every receptor here comes from a man aged 60 to 69 with active or convalescent COVID-19.

This chain connects TRBV11-3 to TRBJ2-1; D might be TRBD1 (6 bases). Germline V gene data show CDR1 as SGHNT and CDR2 as YENEEA. The CDR3 totals 14 residues. Trimming stripped 5 bases from V and 7 bases from J, with 15 bases between. The CDR3 protein is CASSQGQGMNEQFF. In nucleotides, the CDR3 is TGTGCCAGCAGCCAAGGCCAGGGGATGAATGAGCAGTTCTTC.

The chain recombines TRBV5-1 with TRBJ1-6; D possibly corresponds to TRBD1 (6 bases). V was trimmed by 0 bases and J by 9 bases, leaving 16 bases between them. Germline values: CDR1 SGHRS, CDR2 YFSETQ. This CDR3 comprises 16 residues. The CDR3 region has the DNA TGCGCCAGCAGCTTGGAACTCAACAGGGAAGTTTCACCCCTCCACTTT. Its protein is CASSLELNREVSPLHF.

This rearrangement joins TRBV28 to TRBJ2-7; 12 bases are shared with TRBD2. The CDR3 has 16 residues. Germline values: CDR1 MDHEN, CDR2 SYDVKM. The V and J ends lost 1 base and 7 bases, in that order; junction bases with no gene match: 8. The CDR3 here is CASSLSASGRVYEQYF. CDR3 in DNA: TGTGCCAGCAGTTTATCAGCTAGCGGGAGGGTCTATGAGCAGTACTTC. Based on the CDR3 plus reference TRBV28 and TRBJ2-7, the full variable domain is DVKVTQSSRYLVKRTGEKVFLECVQDMDHENMFWYRQDPGLGLRLIYFSYDVKMKEKGDIPEGYSVSREKKERFSLILESASTNQTSMYLCASSLSASGRVYEQYFGPGTRLTVT.

CDR3 DNA: TGTGCCAGCAGGACAACAGGGGACCAAGAGACCCAGTACTTC. It is translated as CASRTTGDQETQYF. The chain employs TRBV7-2 and TRBJ2-5, with 7 nucleotides matching TRBD1. The CDR3 is made up of 14 amino acids. Trimming removed 6 bases from V and 0 bases from J; junction bases left unmatched: 4. Germline V lookup: CDR1 SGHTA, CDR2 FQGNSA.

The V gene is TRBV2, the J gene TRBJ2-5, with TRBD1 matching 7 bases. There are 13 residues in the CDR3. V lost 4 bases to trimming and J lost 4 bases; unmatched junction nucleotides: 3. The germline V gene encodes CDR1 SNHLY and CDR2 FYNNEI. The CDR3 protein is CASSGQGAETQYF. CDR3 nucleotides: TGTGCCAGCAGTGGACAGGGCGCAGAGACCCAGTACTTC.

The CDR3 sequence is CASSEFGEQYF. As DNA, the CDR3 is TGCGCCAGCAGTGAGTTCGGGGAGCAGTACTTC. The rearrangement uses TRBV10-2 and TRBJ2-7; D remains unclear. From germline, CDR1 is WSHSY and CDR2 SAAADI. V was cut by 1 base and J by 7 bases, with 5 bases left in between. This CDR3 comprises 11 residues.

The chain employs TRBV7-3 and TRBJ1-1; 7 nucleotides match TRBD1. The CDR3 runs 13 residues. Germline V gene data show CDR1 as SGHTA and CDR2 as FQGTGA. The trim removed 5 bases at V and 1 base at J, leaving 1 base unmatched. CDR3 protein: CASSRQGNTEAFF. The CDR3 DNA follows: TGTGCCAGCAGCAGACAGGGGAACACTGAAGCTTTCTTT.

The V gene is TRBV28, the J gene TRBJ2-7; D might be TRBD1 (6 bases). The germline V gene has CDR1 MDHEN and CDR2 SYDVKM. Trimming cost V 5 bases and J 0 bases, with 11 bases left between them. The CDR3 spans 14 residues. As DNA, the CDR3 is TGTGCCAGCAGTCGAACAGGGTTCTCCTACGAGCAGTACTTC. Translation gives CASSRTGFSYEQYF.

V is TRBV5-1 and J is TRBJ2-3, with 8 bases aligning to TRBD2. This CDR3 has 15 residues. V trimming: 5 bases; J trimming: 1 base; junction bases outside the gene matches: 6. Germline-derived CDR1 and CDR2 are SGHRS and YFSETQ. DNA for the CDR3: TGCGCCAGCAGTTGGTACGGGGGGGGCACAGATACGCAGTATTTT. This codes for CASSWYGGGTDTQYF.

J is TRBJ1-1 and V is TRBV6-5; D is undetermined. Per the germline V gene, CDR1 is MNHEY and CDR2 is SVGAGI. Trimming removed 2 bases from V and 1 base from J, with 5 bases in between. The CDR3 spans 13 residues. This chain's CDR3 is CASSYGKNTEAFF. The CDR3 bases are TGTGCCAGCAGTTACGGCAAGAACACTGAAGCTTTCTTT.

This chain joins TRBV29-1 and TRBJ1-1; weak D call: TRBD1 (5 bases). The CDR3 extends over 12 amino acids. Per the germline V gene, CDR1 is SQVTM and CDR2 is ANQGSEA. V lost 0 bases to trimming and J lost 11 bases, with 13 bases between them. In DNA form, the CDR3 reads TGCAGCGTTGAAGATATAAGGGGTAGCGCTTTCTTT. Translation gives CSVEDIRGSAFF.

The genes are TRBV30 and TRBJ2-5; possibly TRBD2 for D (6 bases). There are 13 residues in the CDR3. CDR1 and CDR2 from the germline V gene are GTSNPN and SVGIG (reference sequence). Between the trimmed V and J ends, which lost 4 bases and 5 bases, there was a span of 14 bases. CDR3 amino acids: CAWIPGGRETQYF. In nucleotides, the CDR3 is TGTGCCTGGATTCCCGGGGGTCGGGAGACCCAGTACTTC.

The sample holds a few counts of this clone. The rearrangement links TRBV7-2 to TRBJ2-5; D possibly corresponds to TRBD1 (5 bases). Germline lookup yields CDR1 SGHTA and CDR2 FQGNSA. Between the trimmed V and J ends, which lost 3 bases and 0 bases, there was a span of 11 bases. The CDR3 sequence is 15 residues long. The CDR3, as DNA: TGTGCCAGCAGCTTTCCAGGGTTGTACCAAGAGACCCAGTACTTC. Amino acid sequence: CASSFPGLYQETQYF.

This sequence joins TRBV5-6 and TRBJ2-3; a possible D gene is TRBD2 (6 bases). The CDR3 sequence is 16 residues long. CDR1 SGHDT and CDR2 YYEEEE come from the germline V gene. V lost 2 bases and J lost 3, with 16 bases in between. CDR3 in amino acids: CASSFARDFLTDTQYF. The CDR3 DNA sequence: TGTGCCAGCAGCTTTGCCCGGGACTTTTTAACAGATACGCAGTATTTT.

This clone was counted between two and nine times. The chain joins TRBV27 to TRBJ2-1, with 11 bases that match TRBD2. The CDR3 has 14 residues. V lost 5 bases to trimming and J lost 4 bases; unmatched junction nucleotides: 1. The V gene's germline CDR1 is MNHEY and CDR2 SMNVEV (reference sequence). Here the CDR3 DNA reads TGTGCCAGCAGTAGGACTAGCGGGTACAATGAGCAGTTCTTC. Translating it yields CASSRTSGYNEQFF.

The chain couples TRBV19 to TRBJ1-5; D is possibly TRBD1 (5 bases). V shed 6 bases and J shed 6 bases, with 15 bases lying between them. Germline CDR1 is LNHDA and CDR2 is SQIVND (reference sequence). The CDR3 runs to 14 residues. The CDR3 spells CASSTGHTSQPQHF. As DNA, the CDR3 is TGTGCCAGTAGCACCGGACATACGTCTCAGCCCCAGCATTTT. The whole variable domain, remainder taken from reference TRBV19 and TRBJ1-5, is DGGITQSPKYLFRKEGQNVTLSCEQNLNHDAMYWYRQDPGQGLRLIYYSQIVNDFQKGDIAEGYSVSREKKESFPLTVTSAQKNPTAFYLCASSTGHTSQPQHFGDGTRLSIL.

The CDR3 DNA is TGTGCCAGCAGCCACTTGGGGGGGGGCCAAGAGACCCAGTACTTC. It is translated as CASSHLGGGQETQYF. The chain recombines TRBV3-1 (or the pseudogene TRBV3-2) with TRBJ2-5, with 7 positions matching TRBD2. V lost 3 bases to trimming and J lost 1 base; unmatched junction nucleotides: 5. The CDR3 has 15 amino acids. Germline loops: CDR1 LGHDT, CDR2 YNNKEL (reference sequence).